The 10 T cell receptor beta chains below were found in one sample sequenced in a study of T cells in Graves' hyperthyroidism and ophthalmopathy (dated by TCRdb to the late 2010s). Libraries were built with multiplex PCR. Sequencing was carried out with an Illumina HiSeq 2000. The TCR beta CDR3 regions were amplified from RNA transcripts. For the first round of RT-PCR on the TCR CDR3, the HTBI primer set was used together with the Qiagen OneStep RT-PCR kit. The raw public data were reprocessed by TCRdb itself: fastp quality trimming at Q25, MiXCR clonotype calling, in-frame beta chains only. Rows merge per CDR3 protein into single entries with the most common DNA and genes. A total of approximately 700,000 distinct CDR3 sequences appear in this sample, 45% of them only once. The ten largest clones take up 6.5% to 9% of the sample. The sequenced material came from peripheral blood or thyroid tissue (not recorded which). These receptors originate from an adult man with Graves' disease, either hyperthyroidism or ophthalmopathy (not recorded which).

The chain employs TRBV14 and TRBJ1-2; D is perhaps TRBD1 (5 bases). Trimming removed 0 bases at V and 2 bases at J, with 10 bases between. CDR1 SGHDN and CDR2 FVKESK come from the germline V gene. The CDR3 is 15 residues long. For the CDR3, the DNA is TGTGCCAGCAGCCAAGAAATCGACAGCAACTATGGCTACACCTTC. Its translation is CASSQEIDSNYGYTF.

V gene TRBV14 combines with J gene TRBJ1-1; D not resolved. Trimming took off 4 bases at V and 0 bases at J, with 15 bases between the two ends. The CDR3 has 16 residues. Germline CDR1 and CDR2: SGHDN and FVKESK. The CDR3: CASSPLMGAMNTEAFF. CDR3 nucleotide sequence: TGTGCCAGCAGCCCTCTTATGGGCGCCATGAACACTGAAGCTTTCTTT. Complete variable domain (other parts from reference TRBV14 and TRBJ1-1): EAGVTQFPSHSVIEKGQTVTLRCDPISGHDNLYWYRRVMGKEIKFLLHFVKESKQDESGMPNNRFLAERTGGTYSTLKVQPAELEDSGVYFCASSPLMGAMNTEAFFGQGTRLTVV.

This clonotype was counted between two and nine times. This chain uses TRBV2 with TRBJ2-5; 10 nucleotides line up with TRBD1. CDR3 length: 14 amino acids. CDR1 is SNHLY and CDR2 is FYNNEI in the germline V gene. J lost 3 bases, V lost 8 bases, and 6 bases had no gene match. CDR3 region: CASGRQGAEETQYF. The DNA for the CDR3 is TGTGCCAGCGGTAGACAGGGGGCGGAAGAGACCCAGTACTTC.

This clonotype was picked up many times. The chain employs TRBV24-1 and TRBJ1-5, with D possibly TRBD1 on 6 matching bases. Trimming stripped 4 bases from V and 4 bases from J, with 7 bases between. The CDR3 contains 13 residues. Germline V gives CDR1 KGHDR, CDR2 SFDVKD. The chain's CDR3 is CATSERGNQPQHF. CDR3 bases: TGTGCCACCAGTGAGAGGGGGAATCAGCCCCAGCATTTT.

This clonotype was counted between two and nine times. An end of the junction does not agree with germline; a read error may underlie this. CDR3 coding DNA: TGCGCCAGCAGCCAAGGGACAGACTATGGCTACACCTTC. Translated: CASSQGTDYGYTF. V usage is TRBV7-2 and J usage is TRBJ1-2, with 7 nucleotides matching TRBD1. The V gene's germline CDR1 is SGHTA and CDR2 FQGNSA. The CDR3 extends over 13 amino acids.

V and J are TRBV4-1 and TRBJ1-5; 7 nucleotides line up with TRBD1. This CDR3 region has 15 residues. Germline CDR1 MGHRA, CDR2 YSYEKL. V shed 3 bases, J shed 4 bases, and the junction held 6 bases outside the gene matches. DNA for the CDR3: TGCGCCAGCAGCCACGCTCAGGGGGGAAATCAGCCCCAGCATTTT. Protein: CASSHAQGGNQPQHF.

This clonotype was seen repeatedly, ten times or more. The chain couples TRBV10-3 to TRBJ2-2; TRBD1 matches 7 bases. The CDR3 is 13 residues long. Germline assignment: CDR1 ENHRY and CDR2 SYGVKD. V gave up 7 bases and J gave up 7 bases; unmatched junction bases: 6. CDR3 residues: CAITDRDGGELFF. The CDR3 DNA sequence: TGTGCCATCACAGACAGGGACGGCGGGGAGCTGTTTTTT.

The sample holds many counts of this clonotype. The J gene is TRBJ2-7, the V gene TRBV5-1; 9 positions match TRBD1. CDR1 is SGHRS, CDR2 YFSETQ, per germline. V trimming: 4 bases; J trimming: 6 bases; junction bases outside the gene matches: 8. The CDR3 runs 14 residues. CDR3 in amino acids: CASSRDRALSEQYF. The DNA of the CDR3 is TGCGCCAGCAGCCGGGACAGGGCACTGAGCGAGCAGTACTTC.

Here the CDR3 reads CASIVSGGDEQYF. The CDR3 DNA reads as TGTGCCAGCATCGTTAGCGGGGGTGACGAGCAGTACTTC. The rearrangement uses TRBV7-2 and TRBJ2-7, with TRBD2 matching over 9 bases. Germline CDR1 is SGHTA and CDR2 is FQGNSA. The V and J ends lost 7 bases and 5 bases, in that order; junction bases with no gene match: 6. The CDR3 runs 13 residues.

This clonotype was seen many times. V usage is TRBV7-8 and J usage is TRBJ1-6; the D is unclear. Trimming removed 1 base at V and 15 bases at J, with 16 bases between. Germline CDR1 is SGHVS and CDR2 is FQNEAQ. The CDR3 is made up of 14 amino acids. The DNA for the CDR3 is TGTGCCAGCAGCTTAGGTTTTGGTGGGTATAACCTCCACTTT. It yields the protein CASSLGFGGYNLHF.